This paragraph covers one TCR beta chain sequence. No antigen is known for it. Base qualities are not at hand, and no much larger clone is one base apart. The cysteine opens and the phenylalanine closes a CDR3 of 13 amino acids. The read is trimmed to its CDR3 DNA, 39 bases read in frame from base 1. The trim is 2 bases for V and 2 bases for J, with a gap of 7 bases between the germline ends. The germline V gene (reference sequence) specifies MNHEY as CDR1 and SMNVEV as CDR2. The CDR3 regions of human TCRbeta chains were subjected to immunosequencing. From the authors' description of their analysis: Repertoire TCRs were checked for matches against a reference library of SARS-CoV-2-specific TCRs that had been generated using the MIRA antigen-specificity platform. Breadth meant the fraction of unique TCRs that were SARS-CoV-2-associated, whereas depth meant the fraction of total T cells that were SARS-CoV-2-associated. Using the MIRA data, every spike-specific TCR was mapped to the spike region that the TCR reacted to and assigned to either a CD4 or a CD8 class. Log10-transformed breadth and depth values were compared by one-way ANOVA with Sidak's multiple comparisons tests. Here the immuneACCESS table is served through TCRdb, limited to in-frame sequences with V and J called. Missing clones are a known gap in these copies; in checked studies unresolved V genes cover under half, and the rest lacks a known reason. D and trimming were read from the DNA, whereas the V and J calls and clone size are those reported in that table. Counted in this sample were approximately 140,000 clones; roughly 90% of them appeared once. The ten largest clones represent less than 3.5% of the sample.

The label giving this sample's time point can be read as: about 28 days (+/-7) after the second vaccine dose. AZD1222 recipients with second doses at about 4 weeks or about 12 weeks were pooled, because spike-specific TCR depth and breadth did not differ between schedules. Samples from vaccinated people were obtained from the UK trials COV001 and COV002, which included a single-blind randomized controlled phase 2/3 trial of AZD1222 (ChAdOx1 nCoV-19) in healthy adults. Trial participant PBMC samples were collected at day 0 and day 28 after the second dose for TCRbeta chain sequencing. These data are taken from a study of T cell responses to AZD1222 COVID-19 vaccine (dated by TCRdb to the early 2020s). About the full investigation: TCR sequencing covered 233 trial participants: 200 to 220 given two doses of AZD1222 and about 26 given two doses of MenACWY control vaccine. Trial participants were enrolled into age subgroups of 18-55, 56-69 and 70-plus years, which contained about 150, 27 and 61 TCR-sequenced participants, respectively. Paper-wide results and their limitations: Most participants were white British and females outnumbered males, and the authors suggested that clonal diversity may have been underestimated. In the small 56-69-year group, the increase in depth fell short of significance, most likely because of low power. Conclusions about previously exposed vaccinees were limited because only six AZD1222 recipients were SARS-CoV-2 seropositive at baseline. Because no day 14 peak-response samples were available, the repertoires could be characterized only after the peak T cell response. After two AZD1222 doses, both the breadth and the depth of spike-specific TCRs were significantly higher than at day 0 and than in MenACWY recipients. The vaccine-associated CD4 TCRs covered the entire spike protein, and the dominant responses fell in regions 160-218 and 743-854. Reportedly, close to half of the unique spike-specific TCRs recognized epitopes lying outside the regions that are mutated in the B.1.351 and B.1.1.7 variants.

The clonotype originates from an adult who received the AZD1222 COVID-19 vaccine. Rearrangement joined TRBV27 to TRBJ2-7; the D gene is not confidently resolved. The input for sequencing was peripheral blood, taken 28 days after the second AZD1222 dose. The CDR3 in this case is CASSLPGTYEQYF. In nucleotide form, the sequence is TGTGCCAGCAGTTTACCGGGCACCTACGAGCAGTACTTC.